The clone carrying this TCR beta chain was counted many times. Its antigen is not known. The source of the sample is a study of T cells in Graves' hyperthyroidism and ophthalmopathy. Whole-study findings and limits: The authors' 13 V-J model separated ophthalmopathy from stable hyperthyroidism. Most thyroid clonotypes with frequency above 0.001 were detected in blood.

It was RNA transcripts that yielded the amplified TCR beta CDR3 regions. Using the HTBI primer set, a first-round RT-PCR was run on the TCR CDR3. TCRdb re-called the multiplex PCR reads with MiXCR, one entry per CDR3 protein. The sample consists of around 690,000 distinct CDR3 sequences, around a sixth of them appearing once. Germline V gene sequence: CDR1 SNHLY, CDR2 FYNNEI. This CDR3 comprises 15 residues. The V gene lost 7 bases and the J gene lost 4 bases, with 17 bases spanning the gap. The chain joins TRBV2 to TRBJ1-3; D is perhaps TRBD1 (5 bases). The sequencing sample was made of blood. This sequence was found in a man between 45 and 60 years old with Graves' hyperthyroidism. In DNA, the CDR3 is TGTGCCAGCACCACGACAGTACCTGGCGGAAACACCATATATTTT. It is translated as CASTTTVPGGNTIYF.